This TCR beta chain originates from a study of cytomegalovirus exposure and HLA in healthy donors. The CDR3 spans 17 residues. Trimming removed 2 bases at V and 5 bases at J, with 20 bases between. Per germline, CDR1 SGHAT and CDR2 FQNNGV. 60 Vbeta and 13 Jbeta primers were used in PCR. Per the original data handling: Later, an analysis found 75 million to 100 million unique TCR beta chains, and 8.5 million to 14 million of these were shared. Clones were read by immunoSEQ multiplex PCR, and TCRdb kept only the in-frame ones, dropping some. V and J calls and clone size follow that table, whereas D and trimming were derived from the DNA. Of more than 55,000 clones in the sample, roughly 84% were seen once. It was healthy bone marrow donors who served as donors. Whole-study findings and limits: Some V segments (TRBV6-2 and TRBV6-3 among them) were excluded as indistinguishable.

To note about this clone: What it binds is not known.

The sequencing input was PBMCs. This chain joins TRBV11-2 and TRBJ2-3, with D perhaps matching TRBD1 (6 bases). The origin of this receptor is a man aged 25 to 45 in good health and CMV-seronegative. The CDR3 region has the DNA TGTGCCAGCAGCTTAAGGATAACAGGGAAAGCCCAAGATACGCAGTATTTT. Encoded protein: CASSLRITGKAQDTQYF.